This is a list of T cell receptor beta chains from one sample in a study of response to subunit inactivated influenza vaccine. TCRdb recomputed calls from the RT-PCR reads with MiXCR, one row per CDR3 protein. This table has a few hundred thousand distinct CDR3 sequences, approximately 10% appearing once. The same sample was also studied in work on T cells expressing NK-cell markers.

This material consisted of PBMCs from blood, taken on the day of vaccination. The source is a man aged 50-60 years who received an inactivated influenza vaccine. Each CDR3 is given with its conserved first and last residue. D genes are given only for firm matches. Rows may omit the clone size; those that give it use once, few, many or a size class.

size: many; D: -; J: TRBJ2-5; V: TRBV12-3/TRBV12-4; CDR3: CASSLGVQIFQETQYF; DNA: TGTGCCAGCAGTTTAGGTGTTCAGATATTCCAAGAGACCCAGTACTTC
size: -; D: -; J: TRBJ2-7; V: TRBV27; CDR3: CSPGLRELPPSSYEQYF; DNA: TGTTCCCCGGGACTCAGAGAACTTCCTCCTAGCTCCTACGAGCAGTACTTC
size: -; D: TRBD1; J: TRBJ2-5; V: TRBV7-8; CDR3: CASSFGTGLQETQYF; DNA: TGTGCCAGCAGCTTTGGGACAGGACTACAAGAGACCCAGTACTTC
size: many; D: TRBD2; J: TRBJ2-1; V: TRBV5-1; CDR3: CASSLAGGLNEQFF; DNA: TGTGCCAGCAGTTTAGCGGGGGGTCTCAATGAGCAGTTCTTC
size: -; D: -; J: TRBJ1-1; V: TRBV7-9; CDR3: CASSPSVRANTEAFF; DNA: TGTGCCAGCAGCCCTAGTGTCAGGGCGAACACTGAAGCTTTCTTT
size: -; D: -; J: TRBJ2-3; V: TRBV12-3/TRBV12-4; CDR3: CASSPSRFTDTQYF; DNA: TGTGCCAGCAGTCCGTCGAGGTTCACAGATACGCAGTATTTT
size: -; D: TRBD1; J: TRBJ2-5; V: TRBV4-3; CDR3: CASSRDLGQGGETQYF; DNA: TGCGCCAGCAGCCGAGACCTTGGACAGGGCGGCGAGACCCAGTACTTC
size: few; D: -; J: TRBJ2-7; V: TRBV28; CDR3: CASSLVATASSYEQYF; DNA: TGTGCCAGCAGTTTAGTTGCGACAGCCAGCTCCTACGAGCAGTACTTC
size: few; D: -; J: TRBJ2-5; V: TRBV20-1; CDR3: CSARDRQSETQYF; DNA: TGCAGTGCTAGAGATCGACAGTCCGAGACCCAGTACTTC
size: -; D: -; J: TRBJ2-1; V: TRBV28; CDR3: CASSFAGANEQFF; DNA: TGTGCCAGCAGTTTCGCGGGGGCCAATGAGCAGTTCTTC
size: few; D: -; J: TRBJ2-3; V: TRBV7-2; CDR3: CASSLLGASTDTQYF; DNA: TGTGCCAGCAGCTTATTGGGGGCGAGCACAGATACGCAGTATTTT
size: few; D: -; J: TRBJ2-3; V: TRBV4-3; CDR3: CASSQADLADTQYF; DNA: TGCGCCAGCAGCCAGGCTGACTTGGCAGATACGCAGTATTTT
size: -; D: -; J: TRBJ2-1; V: TRBV6-1; CDR3: CASCIDRNLKWNEQFF; DNA: TGTGCCAGCTGCATAGACAGAAATCTTAAATGGAATGAGCAGTTCTTC
size: once; D: -; J: TRBJ2-3; V: TRBV7-9; CDR3: CASTPPTGGTDTQYF; DNA: TGTGCCAGCACCCCTCCTACGGGGGGCACAGATACGCAGTATTTT
size: few; D: TRBD2; J: TRBJ2-3; V: TRBV6-5; CDR3: CASSWVGGSTDTQYF; DNA: TGTGCCAGCAGTTGGGTCGGGGGGAGCACAGATACGCAGTATTTT
size: many; D: -; J: TRBJ2-2; V: TRBV9; CDR3: CASSVAGSKGTGELFF; DNA: TGTGCCAGCAGCGTAGCGGGATCCAAGGGCACCGGGGAGCTGTTTTTT
size: few; D: -; J: TRBJ1-1; V: TRBV19; CDR3: CASSIRGGGWANTEAFF; DNA: TGTGCCAGTAGTATCCGGGGAGGCGGTTGGGCGAACACTGAAGCTTTCTTT